The subject of this entry is one T cell receptor beta chain. Its antigen is not known. TCRdb independently ran MiXCR on the 5' RACE reads; one entry per CDR3 protein. The top ten hold 12% of the sample, which has about 430,000 distinct CDR3 sequences, about a fifth seen once. This sample was taken from a study of identical twins. General study findings and limits: Alpha sequences that were out-of-frame and twin-shared showed an excess of low generation probability.

What was sequenced was naive T cells sorted from blood. The receptor comes from a man aged 50-59 years in good health.

DNA for the CDR3: TGTGCCAGCAGCTTTCGGGACAGGGGGCCCAGCTCCTACAATGAGCAGTTCTTC. Residues: CASSFRDRGPSSYNEQFF. The rearrangement joins TRBV11-1 to TRBJ2-1, with 12 bases aligning to TRBD1. In germline, CDR1 is SGHAT, CDR2 FQDESV (reference sequence). V was pared by 3 bases and J by 0 bases, with 6 bases of the junction left unmatched. The CDR3 is 18 residues long.